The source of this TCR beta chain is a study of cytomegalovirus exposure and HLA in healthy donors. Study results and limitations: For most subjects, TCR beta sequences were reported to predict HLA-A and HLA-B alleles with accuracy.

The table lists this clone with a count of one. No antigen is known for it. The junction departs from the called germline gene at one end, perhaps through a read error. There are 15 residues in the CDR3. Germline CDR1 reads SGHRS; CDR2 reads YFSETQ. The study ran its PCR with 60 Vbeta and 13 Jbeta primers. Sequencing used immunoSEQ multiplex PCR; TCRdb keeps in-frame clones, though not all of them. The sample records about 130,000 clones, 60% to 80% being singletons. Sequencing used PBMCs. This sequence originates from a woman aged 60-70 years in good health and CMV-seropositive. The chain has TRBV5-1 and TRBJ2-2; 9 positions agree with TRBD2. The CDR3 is CASIEAGGNAGELFF. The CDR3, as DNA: TGCGCCAGCATCGAGGCGGGGGGGAACGCCGGGGAGCTGTTTTTT.